The 22 T cell receptor beta chains listed next were all sequenced from one sample in a study of Ad26.COV2.S vaccination and SARS-CoV-2 variants. TCRdb keeps only in-frame clones here, not all; method: immunoSEQ multiplex PCR. The data show fewer than 800,000 clones, more than 80% seen once. Stated treatment: 19 received Ad26.COV2.S at low or high dose, single or two shots; five or six received placebo; per-sample allocation not given. Material that was analyzed had been drawn on day 63 after the first vaccine or placebo injection. The sequencing used peripheral blood, collected in a trial of Ad26.COV2.S vaccine versus placebo. Source of these receptors: a person between 18 and 59 years old who received the Ad26.COV2.S COVID-19 vaccine or a placebo.

The chain recombines TRBV12-3 or TRBV12-4 with TRBJ2-1; TRBD2 aligns across 9 bases. V trimming: 5 bases; J trimming: 10 bases; junction bases outside the gene matches: 3. This CDR3 has 12 amino acids. CDR3 nucleotides: TGTGCCAGCAGTAGGGGACTAGCCGAGCAGTTCTTC. As protein: CASSRGLAEQFF.

This clone appeared a few times. The rearrangement links TRBV27 to TRBJ1-5; 7 bases are shared with TRBD1. Germline CDR1 reads MNHEY; CDR2 reads SMNVEV (reference sequence). This CDR3 comprises 13 residues. Unmatched junction bases numbered 3, after V lost 7 bases and J lost 3 bases. The CDR3: CASTTGANQPQHF. CDR3 nucleotide sequence: TGTGCCAGCACCACAGGGGCCAATCAGCCCCAGCATTTT.

J is TRBJ2-7 and V is TRBV4-3; D gene ambiguous. The CDR3 totals 15 residues. With 1 base removed from V and 4 bases from J, the gap between germline ends came to 14 bases. The germline gives CDR1 LGHNA, CDR2 YSLEER. The CDR3 loop is CASSQVYLGLYEQYF. CDR3 bases: TGCGCCAGCAGCCAAGTATACCTGGGTCTATACGAGCAGTACTTC.

The chain uses TRBV29-1 and TRBJ2-3; a weak D match, TRBD1 (5 bases). This CDR3 is built from 14 residues. Per the germline V gene, CDR1 is SQVTM and CDR2 is ANQGSEA. Trimming shortened V by 4 bases and J by 5 bases, and 16 bases separated the two germline ends. The CDR3 loop is CSVVGLPSGDTQYF. CDR3 sequence (DNA): TGCAGCGTTGTGGGGCTACCTTCGGGAGATACGCAGTATTTT.

The rearrangement links TRBV9 to TRBJ1-2; D ambiguous. CDR1 is SGDLS, CDR2 YYNGEE, per germline. Trimming removed 0 bases at V and 3 bases at J, with 15 bases between. CDR3 length: 16 amino acids. The CDR3 nucleotides are TGTGCCAGCAGCGTAGGTGGCAGCTTAAATTACTATGGCTACACCTTC. Translated, it gives CASSVGGSLNYYGYTF.

The chain recombines TRBV18 with TRBJ2-2; D is undetermined. The V gene lost 3 bases and the J gene lost 6 bases, with 8 bases spanning the gap. The CDR3 has 13 residues. Per the germline V gene, CDR1 is KGHSH and CDR2 is LQKENI. The CDR3 protein is CASSPPSAGELFF. CDR3 nucleotide sequence: TGTGCCAGCTCACCCCCTTCGGCCGGGGAGCTGTTTTTT.

The chain employs TRBV6-2 or TRBV6-3 and TRBJ2-7; the D is unclear. Germline V CDR1 and CDR2: MNHEY, SVGEGT. With 3 bases removed from V and 5 bases from J, the gap between germline ends came to 11 bases. The CDR3 runs 13 residues. DNA for the CDR3: TGTGCCAGCAGTTATTACGAACAAAACGAGCAGTACTTC. This codes for CASSYYEQNEQYF.

This sequence joins TRBV7-3 and TRBJ1-1; 7 bases are shared with TRBD1. In germline, CDR1 is SGHTA, CDR2 FQGTGA. Trimming cost V 2 bases and J 7 bases; bases outside gene matches: 4. This CDR3 is 13 amino acids long. The CDR3 nucleotides are TGTGCCAGCAGCTTAGTAGGGACAGATGAAGCTTTCTTT. Translating it yields CASSLVGTDEAFF.

The chain couples TRBV7-2 to TRBJ2-1, with TRBD2 identical over 11 bases. J lost 3 bases, V lost 4 bases, and 5 bases had no gene match. Germline V gives CDR1 SGHTA, CDR2 FQGNSA. This CDR3 is built from 16 residues. In DNA form, the CDR3 reads TGTGCCAGCAGCTCACCTACTAGCGGGGGCTACAATGAGCAGTTCTTC. Protein sequence: CASSSPTSGGYNEQFF.

V gene TRBV7-9 combines with J gene TRBJ2-3, with 7 bases lining up with TRBD1. CDR1 is SEHNR and CDR2 is FQNEAQ in the germline V gene (reference sequence). This CDR3 comprises 15 residues. V lost 4 bases to trimming and J lost 2 bases; unmatched junction nucleotides: 6. CDR3 residues: CASSSLGQDTDTQYF. The CDR3 DNA is TGTGCCAGCAGCTCCCTCGGACAGGACACAGATACGCAGTATTTT.

The chain links TRBV11-3 to TRBJ2-7; D ambiguous. V was clipped by 3 bases and J by 3 bases, with 9 bases between them. The CDR3 sequence is 13 residues long. Germline lookup yields CDR1 SGHNT and CDR2 YENEEA. CDR3 sequence (DNA): TGTGCCAGCAGCTTGTCATATGGCTACGAGCAGTACTTC. It codes for CASSLSYGYEQYF.

V is TRBV11-2 and J is TRBJ2-7; D is undetermined. V was shortened by 3 bases and J by 2 bases, with 5 bases between the two germline ends. The germline gives CDR1 SGHAT, CDR2 FQNNGV. The CDR3 totals 12 residues. For the CDR3, the DNA is TGTGCCAGCAGCTTCGACACCTACGAGCAGTACTTC. This codes for CASSFDTYEQYF.

The V gene is TRBV15, the J gene TRBJ2-5; 8 nucleotides match TRBD1. The ends lost 5 bases at V and 5 bases at J; junction bases unmatched: 13. Germline values: CDR1 LNHNV, CDR2 YYDKDF (reference sequence). This CDR3 is 16 amino acids long. CDR3 in amino acids: CATSGRATGAGETQYF. The DNA for the CDR3 is TGTGCCACCAGCGGGAGAGCGACAGGGGCAGGGGAGACCCAGTACTTC.

The V call is TRBV10-2, the J call TRBJ2-7; 7 bases fit TRBD2. CDR3 length: 14 amino acids. Unmatched junction bases numbered 6, after V lost 6 bases and J lost 1 base. CDR1 and CDR2 (germline): WSHSY, SAAADI. The DNA for the CDR3 is TGCGCCAGCAGAAAGGCGGGGGATTCCTACGAGCAGTACTTC. Encoded protein: CASRKAGDSYEQYF.

The chain carries TRBV7-2 and TRBJ2-5; D unclear. V was cut by 5 bases and J by 4 bases, with 14 bases left in between. Looked up from germline, CDR1 is SGHTA and CDR2 is FQGNSA. The CDR3 has 14 residues. In DNA, the CDR3 is TGTGCCAGCAGCCCTACTTATACGATAGAGACCCAGTACTTC. Translation: CASSPTYTIETQYF.

The V call is TRBV3-1 (or the pseudogene TRBV3-2), the J call TRBJ2-7, with 7 bases identical to TRBD2. Looked up from germline, CDR1 is LGHDT and CDR2 is YNNKEL (reference sequence). V shed 0 bases and J 0 bases; nucleotides not matched to a gene: 5. The CDR3 consists of 16 residues. The CDR3 reads CASSQDVASGSYEQYF. The CDR3, as DNA: TGTGCCAGCAGCCAAGATGTCGCTAGCGGCTCCTACGAGCAGTACTTC.

This rearrangement joins TRBV27 to TRBJ1-3; TRBD1 is a possible D gene (5 bases). Germline V gene sequence: CDR1 MNHEY, CDR2 SMNVEV (reference sequence). V lost 2 bases and J 0 bases, leaving 8 bases between the germline ends. The CDR3 loop spans 15 amino acids. DNA for the CDR3: TGTGCCAGCAGTTTAAGGGGCCGCTCTGGAAACACCATATATTTT. This sequence encodes CASSLRGRSGNTIYF.

The chain combines TRBV27 with TRBJ2-3, with 12 nucleotides matching TRBD2. V shed 8 bases, J shed 6 bases, and the junction held 18 bases outside the gene matches. CDR3 length equals 18 residues. The germline gives CDR1 MNHEY, CDR2 SMNVEV (reference sequence). As DNA, the CDR3 is TGTGCCAGCCGAAGCCGATCGACTAGCGGGGGAACGGGGGATACGCAGTATTTT. This codes for CASRSRSTSGGTGDTQYF.

This chain connects TRBV12-3 or TRBV12-4 to TRBJ1-1; D unclear. The CDR3 is made up of 12 amino acids. The ends were cut back, 3 bases at V and 5 bases at J, with 7 bases in the middle. The DNA for the CDR3 is TGTGCCAGCAGTTTCGGATTTACTGAAGCTTTCTTT. This translates into CASSFGFTEAFF.

The chain uses TRBV7-2 and TRBJ1-4; 8 bases match TRBD1. V lost 5 bases, J lost 14 bases, and 13 bases stayed unmatched. Germline V gives CDR1 SGHTA, CDR2 FQGNSA. This CDR3 has 14 amino acids. DNA of the CDR3: TGTGCCAGCAGCGTAGGACAGGGAACCAAAAGGCTGTTTTTT. Its translation: CASSVGQGTKRLFF.

This chain links TRBV2 with TRBJ2-7; D may be TRBD2 (6 bases). CDR1 SNHLY and CDR2 FYNNEI come from the germline V gene. The CDR3 is 14 amino acids. V lost 0 bases and J lost 6, with 12 bases in between. CDR3 in DNA: TGTGCCAGCAGTGAAGCGGTGGGAGGTGGCGAGCAGTACTTC. Its translation is CASSEAVGGGEQYF.

The genes are TRBV9 and TRBJ1-3; D remains ambiguous. The CDR3 is 14 amino acids. V shed 0 bases and J shed 4 bases, with 8 bases lying between them. Germline assignment: CDR1 SGDLS and CDR2 YYNGEE. CDR3 sequence reads: CASSVVDGGNTIYF. The CDR3 DNA sequence: TGTGCCAGCAGCGTAGTTGACGGAGGAAACACCATATATTTT.